Below, 9 T cell receptor beta chains from the same sample are listed, as sequenced in a study of blood T cell repertoires in COVID-19. Sequencing used immunoSEQ multiplex PCR; TCRdb keeps in-frame clones, though not all of them. The sample has 70,000 to 90,000 clones; 88% are singletons. What was sequenced was peripheral blood. All receptors come from a man aged 45 to 65 with acute or convalescent COVID-19.

The V gene is TRBV6-5, the J gene TRBJ2-7; 9 bases fit TRBD1. The CDR3 spans 13 residues. V trimming: 6 bases; J trimming: 3 bases; junction bases outside the gene matches: 3. CDR1 is MNHEY, CDR2 SVGAGI, per germline. For the CDR3, the DNA is TGTGCCAGCAGGGGGGGACAGGGCTACGAGCAGTACTTC. Amino acids: CASRGGQGYEQYF.

V and J are TRBV4-2 and TRBJ2-3; TRBD2 aligns across 8 bases. This CDR3 contains 17 residues. CDR1 and CDR2 from the germline V gene are LGHNA and YNFKEQ. With 3 bases clipped from V and 2 bases from J, the junction kept 10 bases outside the gene matches. CDR3 protein: CASSQGRQRGNTDTQYF. The CDR3 nucleotides read TGTGCCAGCAGCCAGGGTCGTCAGCGGGGGAACACAGATACGCAGTATTTT.

This chain uses TRBV29-1 with TRBJ1-1; possibly TRBD1 for D (5 bases). The CDR3 contains 12 residues. The V gene lost 6 bases and the J gene lost 0 bases, with 8 bases spanning the gap. The germline V gene has CDR1 SQVTM and CDR2 ANQGSEA. CDR3: CSVLTVNTEAFF. The CDR3 DNA sequence: TGCAGCGTCCTGACAGTGAACACTGAAGCTTTCTTT.

The rearrangement joins TRBV2 to TRBJ2-7; 10 bases map to TRBD2. The junction had 11 bases not matched to a gene; V was cut back by 6 bases and J by 0 bases. Germline-derived CDR1 and CDR2 are SNHLY and FYNNEI. This CDR3 has 17 amino acids. In nucleotides, the CDR3 is TGTGCCAGCAGGAAGGTTAGCGGGGGGTCCATCTCCTACGAGCAGTACTTC. Amino acid sequence: CASRKVSGGSISYEQYF.

This chain connects TRBV10-1 to TRBJ1-5, with 9 bases identical to TRBD1. With V trimmed by 5 bases and J by 4 bases, 3 bases remained unmatched. Germline-derived CDR1 and CDR2 are WNHNN and SYGVQD (reference sequence). The CDR3 length is 14 residues. The CDR3 here is CASSSGQGNQPQHF. CDR3 sequence (DNA): TGCGCCAGCAGTTCCGGACAGGGGAATCAGCCCCAGCATTTT.

The J gene is TRBJ1-2, the V gene TRBV19; D is possibly TRBD1 (6 bases). Trimming pared 5 bases from V and 3 bases from J, leaving 10 bases between. The germline V gene encodes CDR1 LNHDA and CDR2 SQIVND (reference sequence). The CDR3 extends over 13 amino acids. CDR3: CASSLRQDYGYTF. CDR3 nucleotide sequence: TGTGCCAGTAGTTTGAGACAGGACTATGGCTACACCTTC.

The CDR3 region has the DNA TGTGCCAGCAGCAAAGTGGGACAGGTGAACACTGAAGCTTTCTTT. It yields the protein CASSKVGQVNTEAFF. The chain carries TRBV21-1 and TRBJ1-1; the DNA was not used to check the table's D call, TRBD1. TRBV21-1 is termed a pseudogene. The CDR3 is 15 residues long.

The rearrangement joins TRBV4-1 to TRBJ1-1; no clear D. The CDR3 contains 12 residues. Germline-derived CDR1 and CDR2 are MGHRA and YSYEKL. Trimming took off 1 base at V and 14 bases at J, with 14 bases between the two ends. In nucleotides, the CDR3 is TGCGCCAGCAGCCAAGCTCGAGGGATTGTATTCTTT. Protein: CASSQARGIVFF.

The rearrangement links TRBV12-1 to TRBJ1-5; TRBD1 reflects the table's D call only, with no check against the DNA. TRBV12-1 is an annotated pseudogene. The CDR3 is made up of 15 amino acids. DNA of the CDR3: TGTGCCAGCAGCCCCGAAGGACAGGACGGCCAGCCCCAGCATTTT. This translates into CASSPEGQDGQPQHF.